A selection of T cell receptor beta chains follows, all from one sample in a study of cytomegalovirus exposure and HLA in healthy donors. Repertoires were generated with immunoSEQ multiplex PCR, while TCRdb's copy carries only in-frame clones and drops some. The data contain about 210,000 clones, around 88% of them singletons. The material sequenced was PBMCs. These receptor sequences come from a woman in her thirties in good health and CMV-seronegative. CDR3s include the opening cysteine and the closing phenylalanine or tryptophan. The D gene is left open where the match is weak. Size values are once, few and many counts, or a class for expanded clones, and some rows have none.

>TRBV11-3|TRBJ2-5|-|-
CASSLGSQETQYF
TGTGCCAGCAGCTTGGGCAGCCAAGAGACCCAGTACTTC
>TRBV7-9|TRBJ2-5|TRBD1|-
CASSIGTGGSETQYF
TGTGCCAGCAGCATCGGGACAGGAGGCTCGGAGACCCAGTACTTC
>TRBV28|TRBJ2-1|TRBD1|-
CASSPTQGASGEQFF
TGTGCCAGCAGTCCCACCCAGGGGGCTTCCGGTGAGCAGTTCTTC
>TRBV9|TRBJ2-2|TRBD1|-
CASSPHRTGYTGELFF
TGTGCCAGCAGCCCCCACCGGACAGGGTACACCGGGGAGCTGTTTTTT
>TRBV6-4|TRBJ2-3|-|once
CASSAGTSTDTQYF
TGTGCCAGCAGTGCAGGGACTAGCACAGATACGCAGTATTTT
>TRBV19|TRBJ1-2|-|-
CASRSMGANYGYTF
TGTGCCAGTCGCAGCATGGGAGCTAACTATGGCTACACCTTC
>TRBV11-3|TRBJ2-3|-|-
CASSPGGRTDTQYF
TGTGCCAGCAGCCCGGGGGGCCGTACAGATACGCAGTATTTT
>TRBV19|TRBJ1-5|TRBD1|-
CASRDRANNQPQHF
TGTGCCAGTAGGGACAGGGCAAACAATCAGCCCCAGCATTTT
>TRBV5-1|TRBJ2-1|TRBD2|-
CASSLGTGGNSYNEQFF
TGCGCCAGCAGCTTGGGTACGGGGGGAAACTCCTACAATGAGCAGTTCTTC
>TRBV11-1|TRBJ2-7|-|-
CASSITSQGTYEQYF
TGTGCCAGCAGCATAACCTCACAGGGTACCTACGAGCAGTACTTC
>TRBV27|TRBJ1-4|-|-
CASSSWGDEKLFF
TGTGCCAGCAGTTCGTGGGGGGATGAAAAACTGTTTTTT
>TRBV28|TRBJ1-5|-|-
CAVRADNQPQHF
TGTGCCGTGCGGGCGGACAATCAGCCCCAGCATTTT
>TRBV28|TRBJ1-1|-|-
CASSPFRDTEAFF
TGTGCCAGCAGTCCCTTTCGGGACACTGAAGCTTTCTTT
>TRBV4-1|TRBJ1-1|TRBD1|-
CASSETGGLNTEAFF
TGCGCCAGCAGCGAGACAGGGGGGCTGAACACTGAAGCTTTCTTT
>TRBV7-3|TRBJ2-1|-|-
CASSPHARLGGDEQFF
TGTGCCAGCAGCCCCCATGCTCGACTAGGGGGCGATGAGCAGTTCTTC
>TRBV19|TRBJ1-4|-|few
CATTPGREKLFF
TGTGCCACCACTCCCGGCAGGGAAAAACTGTTTTTT
>TRBV7-2|TRBJ2-7|TRBD1|-
CASSLEGQGYDEQYF
TGTGCCAGCAGCTTAGAAGGACAGGGCTACGACGAGCAGTACTTC
>TRBV28|TRBJ1-5|-|-
CASSWGGGSNQPQHF
TGTGCCAGCAGTTGGGGGGGCGGAAGCAATCAGCCCCAGCATTTT
>TRBV7-8|TRBJ1-1|TRBD1|-
CASRQIKGQGTEAFF
TGTGCCAGCAGGCAAATTAAGGGACAGGGAACTGAAGCTTTCTTT
>TRBV15|TRBJ2-7|TRBD2|-
CATSRLAGAYEQYF
TGTGCCACCAGCAGACTAGCGGGGGCCTACGAGCAGTACTTC
>TRBV7-9|TRBJ2-3|-|-
CASSPLSGTDTQYF
TGTGCCAGCAGCCCGCTAAGTGGCACAGATACGCAGTATTTT
>TRBV25-1|TRBJ2-1|TRBD2|-
CYRGHSGRARNEQFF
TGTTACAGGGGGCATAGCGGGAGGGCACGTAATGAGCAGTTCTTC
>TRBV12-2|TRBJ2-3|-|-
CASRSHRGTGLTDTQYF
TGTGCAAGTCGCTCTCACCGCGGGACAGGGTTAACAGATACGCAGTATTTT
>TRBV2|TRBJ1-2|-|-
CATTSRGGARTRGYTF
TGTGCCACTACTTCCCGGGGGGGGGCGCGGACCCGTGGCTACACCTTC
>TRBV19|TRBJ2-7|-|-
CASSRDKHYEQYF
TGTGCCAGTAGTAGGGACAAGCACTACGAGCAGTACTTC
>TRBV2|TRBJ2-3|-|-
CASSDTVFRTDTQYF
TGTGCCAGCAGTGACACAGTGTTCCGCACAGATACGCAGTATTTT
>TRBV6-1|TRBJ1-1|TRBD1|-
CASSDRGTGNTEAFF
TGTGCCAGCAGCGATCGGGGGACAGGGAACACTGAAGCTTTCTTT
>TRBV5-1|TRBJ2-7|-|-
CASSLGGGTSYEQYF
TGCGCCAGCAGCTTGGGAGGGGGAACCTCCTACGAGCAGTACTTC
>TRBV7-8|TRBJ1-3|-|-
CASSASGMSSGNTIYF
TGTGCCAGCTCCGCATCAGGGATGAGCTCTGGAAACACCATATATTTT
>TRBV6-1|TRBJ2-7|-|-
CASSTGFYEQYF
TGTGCCAGCAGTACAGGTTTCTACGAGCAGTACTTC
>TRBV5-5|TRBJ1-4|TRBD1|-
CASSPWGPGQGSEKLFF
TGTGCCAGCAGCCCTTGGGGGCCCGGACAGGGATCCGAAAAACTGTTTTTT
>TRBV27|TRBJ2-3|-|-
CASSQRQEDTQYF
TGTGCCAGCAGTCAGAGACAAGAGGATACGCAGTATTTT
>TRBV7-2|TRBJ2-2|-|-
CASSLVRSGTGELFF
TGTGCCAGCAGCTTAGTACGGTCGGGCACCGGGGAGCTGTTTTTT
>TRBV10-3|TRBJ1-1|TRBD1|-
CAISETREGADTEAFF
TGTGCCATCAGTGAGACCCGGGAGGGGGCGGACACTGAAGCTTTCTTT
>TRBV11-1|TRBJ2-1|-|few
CASSPLLQGVNNEQFF
TGTGCCAGCAGCCCCTTATTACAGGGAGTCAACAATGAGCAGTTCTTC
>TRBV2|TRBJ2-1|-|-
CASGGYNEQFF
TGTGCCAGCGGCGGGTACAATGAGCAGTTCTTC
>TRBV5-1|TRBJ2-3|TRBD1|-
CASSLDRGDTDTQYF
TGCGCCAGCAGCTTGGACAGGGGTGATACAGATACGCAGTATTTT
>TRBV6-5|TRBJ1-5|TRBD1|-
CASSWGQGTQPQHF
TGTGCCAGCAGTTGGGGACAGGGGACCCAGCCCCAGCATTTT
>TRBV6-6|TRBJ1-1|-|-
CASLGAANTEAFF
TGTGCCAGCCTGGGGGCGGCGAACACTGAAGCTTTCTTT
>TRBV5-6|TRBJ1-2|TRBD1|-
CASSPVGTGGGGYTF
TGTGCCAGCAGCCCAGTGGGGACAGGGGGCGGTGGCTACACCTTC
>TRBV11-2|TRBJ2-7|TRBD1|-
CASSSTGGAGWKEQYF
TGTGCCAGCAGCTCAACAGGGGGCGCGGGTTGGAAAGAGCAGTACTTC
>TRBV4-1|TRBJ2-1|TRBD1|-
CASSQDHGDSEQFF
TGCGCCAGCAGCCAAGACCACGGGGACAGTGAGCAGTTCTTC
>TRBV11-2|TRBJ2-7|-|-
CASSSPGFILYEQYF
TGTGCCAGCAGTTCGCCGGGGTTCATCCTTTACGAGCAGTACTTC
>TRBV28|TRBJ2-7|TRBD1|-
CASSSRDRGHEQYF
TGTGCCAGCAGTTCCCGGGACAGGGGGCACGAGCAGTACTTC
>TRBV7-2|TRBJ1-4|-|-
CASSLAGAGEKLFF
TGTGCCAGCAGCTTAGCAGGGGCTGGTGAAAAACTGTTTTTT
>TRBV18|TRBJ1-2|-|once
CASSPSVGGGYTF
TGTGCCAGCTCACCATCGGTCGGGGGTGGCTACACCTTC
>TRBV5-6|TRBJ1-2|TRBD1|-
CASSFEYLDRGSYGYTF
TGTGCCAGCAGCTTTGAGTATCTGGACAGGGGAAGCTATGGCTACACCTTC
>TRBV11-2|TRBJ2-3|TRBD1|-
CASSHRGGTDTQYF
TGTGCCAGCAGCCACAGGGGCGGGACAGATACGCAGTATTTT
>TRBV5-8|TRBJ2-1|TRBD2|once
CASSLGLAGGNEQFF
TGTGCCAGCAGCTTGGGGCTAGCGGGAGGTAATGAGCAGTTCTTC
>TRBV7-2|TRBJ2-7|TRBD2|-
CASHETAGAYEQYF
TGTGCCAGTCACGAGACGGCGGGGGCCTACGAGCAGTACTTC
>TRBV28|TRBJ1-5|-|few
CASSTGQGNQPQHF
TGTGCCAGCAGCACCGGGCAGGGGAACCAGCCCCAGCATTTT
>TRBV19|TRBJ1-5|TRBD1|-
CASSIITGGAQPQHF
TGTGCCAGTAGTATCATAACAGGGGGCGCGCAGCCCCAGCATTTT
>TRBV19|TRBJ2-7|-|-
CASRAAGADYEQYF
TGTGCCAGTAGGGCCGCAGGGGCGGACTACGAGCAGTACTTC
>TRBV6-1|TRBJ1-4|TRBD1|-
CASRPGTGFGKLFF
TGTGCCAGCAGACCCGGGACAGGCTTTGGAAAACTGTTTTTT
>TRBV5-4|TRBJ2-7|-|-
CASSLSASESYEQYF
TGTGCCAGCAGCTTGTCGGCTAGCGAATCCTACGAGCAGTACTTC
>TRBV29-1|TRBJ2-7|-|-
CSVVVQGSSYEQYF
TGCAGCGTTGTTGTGCAGGGTTCATCCTACGAGCAGTACTTC
>TRBV2|TRBJ2-5|-|few
CATRRTQETQYF
TGTGCCACCAGACGAACACAAGAGACCCAGTACTTC